The 3 T cell receptor beta chains given below trace back to one sample, sequenced in a study of OX40 agonist ivuxolimab in advanced cancers. Here immunoSEQ multiplex PCR was the method, and the copy in TCRdb shows in-frame clones only, minus some. The sample consists of some 20,000 clones, about 80% of them appearing once. The input for sequencing was CD4+ or CD8+ T cells sorted from blood, taken in a trial of the OX40 agonist ivuxolimab. The receptors shown here come from an adult with an advanced solid tumor such as melanoma, head and neck, liver or kidney cancer.

The V gene is TRBV2, the J gene TRBJ1-6, with D possibly being TRBD1 (5 bases). The CDR3 consists of 17 residues. CDR1 and CDR2 from the germline V gene are SNHLY and FYNNEI. V was clipped by 5 bases and J by 7 bases, with 21 bases between them. CDR3 region: CASSPGRRGRANSPLHF. For the CDR3, the DNA is TGTGCCAGCAGTCCAGGGAGGAGGGGAAGGGCCAATTCACCCCTCCACTTT.

The rearrangement uses TRBV7-9 and TRBJ2-2, with TRBD1 identical over 8 bases. The CDR3 extends over 15 amino acids. V lost 5 bases and J lost 6; bases outside the gene matches: 8. CDR1 and CDR2 (germline): SEHNR, FQNEAQ (reference sequence). CDR3: CASSPGQGSPGELFF. The CDR3 DNA reads TGTGCCAGCAGCCCCGGACAGGGAAGTCCCGGGGAGCTGTTTTTT.

The rearrangement joins TRBV6-1 to TRBJ2-3, with a possible D match to TRBD2 (5 bases). The CDR3 runs to 14 residues. CDR1 and CDR2 (germline): MNHNS, SASEGT. V dropped 0 bases and J dropped 5 bases, with 9 bases sitting between them. The CDR3 is CASSEAGAVDTQYF. The CDR3, as DNA: TGTGCCAGCAGTGAAGCGGGAGCTGTAGATACGCAGTATTTT.